Presented here are 25 T cell receptor beta chains from one specimen sequenced in a study of blood T cell repertoires in COVID-19. This table comes from immunoSEQ multiplex PCR, and its TCRdb copy is limited to in-frame clones, with some not included. The profile covers 200,000 or so clones, with approximately 84% appearing a single time and around 6.9% taken by the ten largest. The sequenced sample was peripheral blood. The receptors were gathered from a human donor with acute or convalescent COVID-19. The donor label of this sample is uncertain.

V gene TRBV24-1 combines with J gene TRBJ2-1; 9 bases match TRBD2. CDR1 is KGHDR and CDR2 is SFDVKD in the germline V gene. CDR3 length: 17 residues. J was trimmed by 0 bases and V by 3 bases; bases with no gene match: 5. CDR3 nucleotide sequence: TGTGCCACCAGTGATACCCGACTAGCGGACTCCTACAATGAGCAGTTCTTC. Translating it yields CATSDTRLADSYNEQFF.

The V and J genes are TRBV18 and TRBJ2-1; TRBD1 is a possible D gene (7 bases). The germline V gene has CDR1 KGHSH and CDR2 LQKENI. Trimming removed 1 base from V and 5 bases from J, with 15 bases in between. The CDR3 has 16 amino acids. The chain's CDR3 is CASSPLGGTVHNEQFF. DNA of the CDR3: TGTGCCAGCTCACCACTCGGCGGGACAGTCCACAATGAGCAGTTCTTC.

The J gene is TRBJ1-4, the V gene TRBV18, with 7 positions matching TRBD1. Germline assignment: CDR1 KGHSH and CDR2 LQKENI. The CDR3 extends over 16 amino acids. V shed 5 bases and J 5 bases; nucleotides not matched to a gene: 11. In nucleotides, the CDR3 is TGTGCCAGCTCAGCTAATCCGGGACAGAAAAATGAAAAACTGTTTTTT. Translating it yields CASSANPGQKNEKLFF.

The genes are TRBV6-2 or TRBV6-3 and TRBJ2-3; 10 bases are shared with TRBD2. Germline-derived CDR1 and CDR2 are MNHEY and SVGEGT. Germline trimming cut 6 bases from V and 10 bases from J; bases unmatched to any gene: 10. The CDR3 runs 14 residues. The CDR3 here is CASSPGTSVRSQYF. CDR3 coding DNA: TGTGCCAGCAGCCCCGGGACTAGCGTACGCTCGCAGTATTTT.

This clone was detected only once. This chain joins TRBV13 and TRBJ1-2, with D hard to call. V lost 3 bases to trimming and J lost 8 bases, with 10 bases between them. The CDR3 consists of 12 residues. Germline CDR1 reads PRHDT; CDR2 reads FYEKMQ (reference sequence). For the CDR3, the DNA is TGTGCCAGCAGCTTTGATCGGGGAGGCTACACCTTC. Protein sequence: CASSFDRGGYTF.

The rearrangement uses TRBV23-1 and TRBJ2-7; D is possibly TRBD2 (5 bases). TRBV23-1 is an ORF, with its function uncertain. CDR3 length equals 14 residues. Trimming removed 4 bases from V and 2 bases from J, with 12 bases in between. As DNA, the CDR3 is TGCGCCAGCAGTCCTTTAGCGAAACCCTACGAGCAGTACTTC. Translation: CASSPLAKPYEQYF.

The chain uses TRBV5-5 and TRBJ1-1, with D possibly matching TRBD1 (5 bases). CDR3 length: 15 residues. The germline gives CDR1 SGHKS, CDR2 YYEKEE (reference sequence). V was clipped by 6 bases and J by 4 bases, with 19 bases between them. CDR3 sequence (DNA): TGTGCCAGCACCCTGGGGGGGTTATCGGGCACTGAAGCTTTCTTT. This translates into CASTLGGLSGTEAFF.

V and J are TRBV7-3 and TRBJ2-5; 7 bases agree with TRBD2. The CDR3 has 15 residues. The germline V gene encodes CDR1 SGHTA and CDR2 FQGTGA. V dropped 1 base and J dropped 2; count of bases not matched to a gene: 4. The CDR3 DNA sequence: TGTGCCAGCAGCTTAAAGGGGACTATTCAAGAGACCCAGTACTTC. Its protein product is CASSLKGTIQETQYF.

The gene calls are TRBV27 and TRBJ1-5, with D maybe TRBD1 (5 bases). This CDR3 is 15 amino acids long. Germline CDR1 is MNHEY and CDR2 is SMNVEV (reference sequence). Deletions cut 5 bases from V and 2 bases from J, with 13 bases between. The CDR3, as DNA: TGTGCCAGCAGTGTGTGGGGCGGCGGCAATCAGCCCCAGCATTTT. Protein product: CASSVWGGGNQPQHF.

CDR3 region: CASRRGKETQYF. For the CDR3, the DNA is TGTGCCAGCAGGAGGGGGAAAGAGACCCAGTACTTC. The gene calls are TRBV12-3 or TRBV12-4 and TRBJ2-5; a weak D match, TRBD1 (6 bases). The CDR3 is made up of 12 amino acids. The V and J ends lost 6 bases and 3 bases respectively, with 8 bases between them.

This chain links TRBV25-1 with TRBJ2-5; TRBD2 matches 11 bases. V shed 3 bases, J shed 7 bases, and the junction held 4 bases outside the gene matches. This CDR3 spans 14 amino acids. CDR1 is MGHDK and CDR2 is SYGVNS in the germline V gene. The CDR3 DNA follows: TGTGCCAGCAGTGATAGCGGGAGGGCGAGGACCCAGTACTTC. Its translation: CASSDSGRARTQYF.

The chain is built from TRBV7-8 and TRBJ2-2; D not resolved. This CDR3 contains 14 residues. Looked up from germline, CDR1 is SGHVS and CDR2 is FQNEAQ. Trimming shortened V by 5 bases and J by 0 bases, and 7 bases separated the two germline ends. CDR3 sequence: CASSATANTGELFF. The CDR3 DNA reads as TGTGCCAGCAGCGCAACAGCGAACACCGGGGAGCTGTTTTTT.

The J gene is TRBJ2-5, the V gene TRBV5-1; 15 nucleotides line up with TRBD2. Per germline, CDR1 SGHRS and CDR2 YFSETQ. The CDR3 contains 15 residues. The CDR3: CVSCPGTSGRETQYF. CDR3 in DNA: TGCGTCAGTTGCCCTGGGACTAGCGGGAGGGAGACCCAGTACTTC. Using reference TRBV5-1 and TRBJ2-5 for the parts outside the CDR3, the full variable domain is KAGVTQTPRYLIKTRGQQVTLSCSPISGHRSVSWYQQTPGQGLQFLFEYFSETQRNKGNFPGRFSGRQFSNSRSEMNVSTLELGDSALYLCVSCPGTSGRETQYFGPGTRLLVL.

The chain is built from TRBV7-2 and TRBJ1-1; D remains ambiguous. This CDR3 has 14 residues. Trimming left V 3 bases short and J 0 bases short, with 8 bases between. The germline CDR1 and CDR2 sequences are SGHTA and FQGNSA. The CDR3 coding sequence is TGTGCCAGCAGCTTGGCGGGAGTGAACACTGAAGCTTTCTTT. Encoded protein: CASSLAGVNTEAFF.

Note on this clone: Different DNA sequences within this sample yield the same CDR3. The V gene is TRBV7-2, the J gene TRBJ2-3; no clear D. Trimming stripped 5 bases from V and 0 bases from J, with 3 bases between. CDR1 and CDR2 from the germline V gene are SGHTA and FQGNSA. The CDR3 has 12 amino acids. CDR3 DNA: TGTGCCAGCAGCCCGAGCACAGATACGCAGTATTTT. It encodes CASSPSTDTQYF.

This chain links TRBV5-4 with TRBJ2-7; 10 bases fit TRBD2. The trim removed 1 base at V and 6 bases at J, leaving 13 bases unmatched. The CDR3 covers 17 residues. CDR1 and CDR2 from the germline V gene are SGHNT and YYREEE (reference sequence). The CDR3 here is CASSLWMGSSGSGEQYF. CDR3 coding DNA: TGTGCCAGCAGCTTGTGGATGGGTTCTAGCGGGAGTGGCGAGCAGTACTTC.

This clone showed up just a few times. The chain recombines TRBV10-3 with TRBJ2-2, with D possibly TRBD2 on 6 matching bases. Germline lookup yields CDR1 ENHRY and CDR2 SYGVKD. Trimming shortened V by 6 bases and J by 5 bases, and 13 bases separated the two germline ends. The CDR3 sequence is 14 residues long. CDR3 loop: CAIRGGAGTGELFF. The CDR3 coding sequence is TGTGCCATCAGGGGTGGCGCGGGGACCGGGGAGCTGTTTTTT.

This clone has only one observation. The V gene is TRBV11-2, the J gene TRBJ2-3, with 12 positions matching TRBD2. Germline lookup yields CDR1 SGHAT and CDR2 FQNNGV. This CDR3 comprises 15 residues. Germline trimming cut 5 bases from V and 7 bases from J; bases unmatched to any gene: 7. The CDR3 DNA reads TGTGCCAGCAGCCGGACTAGCGGGGCCGTTTATACGCAGTATTTT. Amino acids: CASSRTSGAVYTQYF.

The chain combines TRBV4-2 with TRBJ1-4; 8 bases line up with TRBD1. Germline trimming cut 2 bases from V and 1 base from J; bases unmatched to any gene: 6. The CDR3 has 17 amino acids. Germline loops: CDR1 LGHNA, CDR2 YNFKEQ. The CDR3 DNA reads TGTGCCAGCAGCCAACAGACAGGGGCCCAAACTAATGAAAAACTGTTTTTT. Translating gives CASSQQTGAQTNEKLFF.

J is TRBJ2-1 and V is TRBV10-1; unclear D gene. Trimming took off 0 bases at V and 7 bases at J, with 19 bases between the two ends. The germline V gene has CDR1 WNHNN and CDR2 SYGVQD (reference sequence). The CDR3 totals 17 residues. The CDR3 DNA is TGCGCCAGCAGTGAGTCTGTTTTTGGGTCCTCCAGGAATGAGCAGTTCTTC. Translating it yields CASSESVFGSSRNEQFF.

A single count supports this clone. The V and J genes are TRBV11-2 and TRBJ1-4, with a weak D call TRBD1 (5 bases). V lost 5 bases to trimming and J lost 5 bases, with 15 bases between them. CDR1 and CDR2 (germline): SGHAT, FQNNGV. This CDR3 has 15 residues. The CDR3 nucleotides are TGTGCCAGCAGCCCCCGACAGTCAGTGAATGAAAAACTGTTTTTT. It codes for CASSPRQSVNEKLFF. The full variable domain, its missing parts supplied by reference TRBV11-2 and TRBJ1-4, is EAGVAQSPRYKIIEKRQSVAFWCNPISGHATLYWYQQILGQGPKLLIQFQNNGVVDDSQLPKDRFSAERLKGVDSTLKIQPAKLEDSAVYLCASSPRQSVNEKLFFGSGTQLSVL.

The chain recombines TRBV29-1 with TRBJ2-7, with TRBD2 matching 7 bases. The CDR3 has 14 amino acids. Germline lookup yields CDR1 SQVTM and CDR2 ANQGSEA. Trimming took 6 bases from V and 0 from J; bases not matched to a gene: 8. This chain's CDR3 is CSVLGGGGSYEQYF. The DNA for the CDR3 is TGCAGCGTCCTCGGAGGCGGGGGCTCCTACGAGCAGTACTTC.

This clone was seen once. The chain uses TRBV30 and TRBJ2-7, with 11 bases identical to TRBD1. This CDR3 spans 15 amino acids. V was clipped by 4 bases and J by 2 bases; unmatched bases: 7. Looked up from germline, CDR1 is GTSNPN and CDR2 is SVGIG (reference sequence). The CDR3 spells CAWKPGTGGAYEQYF. CDR3 bases: TGTGCCTGGAAACCCGGGACAGGGGGTGCCTACGAGCAGTACTTC.

The chain combines TRBV5-1 with TRBJ2-3; TRBD2 aligns across 10 bases. Trimming removed 4 bases from V and 6 bases from J; junction bases left unmatched: 14. The CDR3 totals 17 residues. Germline CDR1 SGHRS, CDR2 YFSETQ. CDR3 DNA sequence: TGCGCCAGCAGCCCCCGGGGGGCTAGCGGGAGTTGGGATACGCAGTATTTT. It specifies CASSPRGASGSWDTQYF.

In this sample, this clone turned up once. The chain's CDR3 is CASSPFEREGLEQYF. CDR3 nucleotide sequence: TGCGCCAGCAGCCCCTTCGAGCGGGAGGGCCTCGAGCAGTACTTC. The chain employs TRBV4-1 and TRBJ2-7; 10 positions agree with TRBD2. The V segment lost 4 bases and the J segment 6 bases; nucleotides outside the gene matches: 9. The CDR3 is made up of 15 amino acids. The V gene's germline CDR1 is MGHRA and CDR2 YSYEKL.